This TCR beta chain derives from a study of blood T cell repertoires in COVID-19. The J segment lost 2 bases and the V segment lost 6 bases, leaving 1 base of the junction unmatched. CDR1 and CDR2 (germline): MDHEN, SYDVKM. The CDR3 is 12 residues long. Under the authors' procedure: Amplifying reference gene primers gave estimates of nucleated cell counts. This table comes from immunoSEQ multiplex PCR, and its TCRdb copy is limited to in-frame clones, with some not included. The DNA was the basis for D and trimming; V, J and clone size are from that table. The table includes 150,000 to 250,000 clones, around 82% detected once. The study recruited people aged roughly 18 to 100 years across 24 US areas. Which cohort a participant joined came from the clinical history participants gave. This clone has only one observation. Other DNA sequences in this specimen translate into the identical CDR3.

The chain has TRBV28 and TRBJ2-7; 7 bases agree with TRBD1. This receptor was obtained from a man aged 35-49 years who had recovered from COVID-19. The specimen sequenced was PBMCs or T cells enriched from blood (not recorded which). DNA for the CDR3: TGTGCCAGCAGAGACAGGGCCTACGAGCAGTACTTC. This codes for CASRDRAYEQYF.